The 27 T cell receptor beta chains below all came from one sample that was sequenced in a study of cytomegalovirus exposure and HLA in healthy donors. PCR primers comprised 60 Vbeta and 13 Jbeta primers. Method: immunoSEQ multiplex PCR; TCRdb's copy keeps in-frame clones and lacks some. The sample shows 130,000 to 150,000 clones, and 1.5% to 2% sits with its ten largest clones. The material sequenced was PBMCs. All receptors derive from a woman aged 50 to 60 in good health and CMV-seronegative.

The gene calls are TRBV10-3 and TRBJ2-2; 7 bases are shared with TRBD1. Looked up from germline, CDR1 is ENHRY and CDR2 is SYGVKD. V was pared by 10 bases and J by 7 bases, with 21 bases of the junction left unmatched. This CDR3 is built from 17 residues. The CDR3 nucleotides read TGTGCCACCAAACCCCATTATCAGGGGGAGCGGATCGGGGAGCTGTTTTTT. Amino acid sequence: CATKPHYQGERIGELFF.

V is TRBV9 and J is TRBJ2-5; 7 bases line up with TRBD1. The CDR3 is 15 residues long. V gave up 2 bases and J gave up 3 bases; unmatched junction bases: 7. Germline CDR1 and CDR2: SGDLS and YYNGEE. CDR3 sequence: CASSVAPGTEETQYF. DNA for the CDR3: TGTGCCAGCAGCGTGGCCCCCGGGACAGAAGAGACCCAGTACTTC.

The genes are TRBV28 and TRBJ1-2; TRBD1 matches at 8 bases. This CDR3 is built from 15 residues. J lost 4 bases, V lost 5 bases, and 9 bases had no gene match. Germline CDR1 is MDHEN and CDR2 is SYDVKM. Here the CDR3 reads CASSNLVGQVYGYTF. CDR3 bases: TGTGCCAGCAGTAACTTGGTGGGACAGGTCTATGGCTACACCTTC.

This sequence joins TRBV7-6 and TRBJ1-1; D not resolved. V lost 3 bases and J 1 base, leaving 6 bases between the germline ends. Germline loops: CDR1 SGHVS, CDR2 FNYEAQ. CDR3 length: 13 amino acids. The CDR3 reads CASSFEKNTEAFF. Here the CDR3 DNA reads TGTGCCAGCAGCTTCGAGAAGAACACTGAAGCTTTCTTT. The full variable domain, completed using reference TRBV7-6 and TRBJ1-1, is GAGVSQSPRYKVTKRGQDVALRCDPISGHVSLYWYRQALGQGPEFLTYFNYEAQQDKSGLPNDRFSAERPEGSISTLTIQRTEQRDSAMYRCASSFEKNTEAFFGQGTRLTVV.

The chain has TRBV5-1 and TRBJ2-7, with TRBD1 matching over 9 bases. CDR3 length: 14 amino acids. The J segment lost 5 bases and the V segment lost 4 bases, leaving 7 bases of the junction unmatched. Germline CDR1 is SGHRS and CDR2 is YFSETQ. For the CDR3, the DNA is TGCGCCAGCAGCCTCGGACAGGGGACCCACGAGCAGTACTTC. This gives the protein CASSLGQGTHEQYF.

This chain uses TRBV6-5 with TRBJ1-3, with unresolved D. V lost 0 bases and J lost 12, with 18 bases in between. The germline V gene encodes CDR1 MNHEY and CDR2 SVGAGI. The CDR3 totals 15 residues. The CDR3 DNA reads TGTGCCAGCAGTTACTCGAGGGAGGATTTTCGGATCATATATTTT. Protein sequence: CASSYSREDFRIIYF.

The chain recombines TRBV28 with TRBJ1-2; weak D call: TRBD1 (6 bases). V was cut by 6 bases and J by 0 bases, with 14 bases left in between. Germline V gene sequence: CDR1 MDHEN, CDR2 SYDVKM. The CDR3 covers 15 residues. The CDR3 nucleotides are TGTGCCAGCAGCCTGGACAGTCTAACTAACTATGGCTACACCTTC. Translated, it gives CASSLDSLTNYGYTF.

V is TRBV9 and J is TRBJ1-1, with D hard to call. The CDR3 runs 14 residues. Trimming cost V 4 bases and J 1 base, with 11 bases left between them. CDR1 and CDR2 from the germline V gene are SGDLS and YYNGEE. As DNA, the CDR3 is TGTGCCAGCAGCCCAGTTGGTGGGAACACTGAAGCTTTCTTT. Amino acid sequence: CASSPVGGNTEAFF.

The rearrangement links TRBV5-1 to TRBJ2-5, with D perhaps matching TRBD2 (7 bases). The V and J ends lost 4 bases and 5 bases respectively, with 21 bases between them. Germline V lookup: CDR1 SGHRS, CDR2 YFSETQ. The CDR3 has 16 residues. Here the CDR3 reads CASSPQVGGVVETQYF. The CDR3 DNA reads as TGCGCCAGCAGCCCCCAGGTAGGGGGGGTGGTGGAGACCCAGTACTTC.

The rearrangement joins TRBV9 to TRBJ2-5; 9 bases line up with TRBD2. This CDR3 is 15 amino acids long. Germline CDR1 reads SGDLS; CDR2 reads YYNGEE. Trimming at V came to 3 bases and at J to 4 bases, leaving 7 bases not matched to a gene. The DNA of the CDR3 is TGTGCCAGCAGCGGATCCATAGCGGGAGTAGAGACCCAGTACTTC. Protein sequence: CASSGSIAGVETQYF.

The chain recombines TRBV11-2 with TRBJ2-1, with TRBD2 matching over 7 bases. CDR3 length: 16 amino acids. Trimming removed 4 bases from V and 7 bases from J; junction bases left unmatched: 13. Germline CDR1 SGHAT, CDR2 FQNNGV. CDR3 sequence reads: CASSSGTWTSWNEQFF. Here the CDR3 DNA reads TGTGCCAGCAGCTCCGGGACTTGGACTAGTTGGAATGAGCAGTTCTTC.

V usage is TRBV7-8 and J usage is TRBJ2-1; 8 bases match TRBD2. Trimming removed 2 bases from V and 9 bases from J; junction bases left unmatched: 9. The CDR3 is 15 amino acids. Germline values: CDR1 SGHVS, CDR2 FQNEAQ. The CDR3 here is CASSLSIAGIAEQFF. Here the CDR3 DNA reads TGTGCCAGCAGCTTATCCATAGCGGGGATTGCTGAGCAGTTCTTC.

The chain carries TRBV2 and TRBJ1-5; possibly TRBD1 for D (5 bases). The CDR3 totals 16 residues. Trimming pared 4 bases from V and 1 base from J, leaving 14 bases between. Germline-derived CDR1 and CDR2 are SNHLY and FYNNEI. CDR3 sequence (DNA): TGTGCCAGCAGTGGCCGCAGGGAAGTAAGCAATCAGCCCCAGCATTTT. It yields the protein CASSGRREVSNQPQHF.

The genes are TRBV5-5 and TRBJ2-3; 10 bases fit TRBD2. J was trimmed by 2 bases and V by 4 bases; bases with no gene match: 4. CDR3 length: 15 residues. Looked up from germline, CDR1 is SGHKS and CDR2 is YYEKEE (reference sequence). The CDR3 protein is CASSRLAGDTDTQYF. DNA for the CDR3: TGTGCCAGCAGCCGGCTAGCGGGGGACACAGATACGCAGTATTTT.

This chain connects TRBV27 to TRBJ2-7; TRBD1 aligns across 10 bases. Trimming took 0 bases from V and 3 from J; bases not matched to a gene: 5. This CDR3 is built from 16 residues. Looked up from germline, CDR1 is MNHEY and CDR2 is SMNVEV (reference sequence). The CDR3 DNA reads as TGTGCCAGCAGTTTATCCCGGGGGACAGGGGTCTACGAGCAGTACTTC. The encoded protein is CASSLSRGTGVYEQYF.

This chain uses TRBV28 with TRBJ1-4, with a possible D match to TRBD1 (5 bases). CDR3 length: 15 amino acids. Germline lookup yields CDR1 MDHEN and CDR2 SYDVKM. V lost 6 bases and J lost 4, with 15 bases in between. In nucleotides, the CDR3 is TGTGCCAGCAGACAAAAAGGGGCTGGTAATGAAAAACTGTTTTTT. Amino acid sequence: CASRQKGAGNEKLFF.

The chain combines TRBV28 with TRBJ2-2, with D perhaps TRBD2 (6 bases). Germline V gene sequence: CDR1 MDHEN, CDR2 SYDVKM. Trimming took off 8 bases at V and 3 bases at J, with 13 bases between the two ends. The CDR3 consists of 14 residues. As DNA, the CDR3 is TGTGCCAGCCAACGGGGAGGTGACACCGGGGAGCTGTTTTTT. This translates into CASQRGGDTGELFF.

The V and J genes are TRBV6-6 and TRBJ1-4; D is perhaps TRBD1 (6 bases). The CDR3 has 13 amino acids. Germline V gene sequence: CDR1 MNHNY, CDR2 SVGAGI (reference sequence). Trimming removed 5 bases at V and 6 bases at J, with 10 bases between. For the CDR3, the DNA is TGTGCCAGCAGTAGGGCAGGGGATGAAAAACTGTTTTTT. It is translated as CASSRAGDEKLFF.

This rearrangement joins TRBV4-1 to TRBJ2-1; 8 bases are shared with TRBD2. The CDR3 extends over 17 amino acids. Unmatched junction bases numbered 12, after V lost 7 bases and J lost 1 base. Germline V lookup: CDR1 MGHRA, CDR2 YSYEKL. CDR3 DNA: TGCGCCAGCACCGAAAGGGCTAGCGGGCTTTCCTACAATGAGCAGTTCTTC. As protein: CASTERASGLSYNEQFF.

The J gene is TRBJ1-1, the V gene TRBV13; tentatively, D is TRBD1 (6 bases). The CDR3 sequence is 14 residues long. The germline V gene encodes CDR1 PRHDT and CDR2 FYEKMQ (reference sequence). Deletions cut 5 bases from V and 3 bases from J, with 13 bases between. For the CDR3, the DNA is TGTGCCAGCAGCGGCGCGGGGGCGGACACTGAAGCTTTCTTT. It encodes CASSGAGADTEAFF.

V and J are TRBV29-1 and TRBJ2-1; possibly TRBD2 for D (7 bases). Germline V CDR1 and CDR2: SQVTM, ANQGSEA. The germline V and J ends were trimmed by 4 bases and 6 bases, with 10 bases remaining between them. This CDR3 has 12 residues. In DNA, the CDR3 is TGCAGCGTTGGGGGGGGGCCCAATGAGCAGTTCTTC. Amino acids: CSVGGGPNEQFF.

The chain combines TRBV29-1 with TRBJ2-5, with D tentatively TRBD1 (6 bases). The germline V gene has CDR1 SQVTM and CDR2 ANQGSEA. CDR3 length equals 12 residues. CDR3 nucleotide sequence: TGCAGTACCACTAAGGGGGTAGAGACCCAGTACTTC. Its translation is CSTTKGVETQYF. Full variable domain (outside the CDR3, taken from reference TRBV29-1 and TRBJ2-5): SAVISQKPSRDICQRGTSLTIQCQVDSQVTMMFWYRQQPGQSLTLIATANQGSEATYESGFVIDKFPISRPNLTFSTLTVSNMSPEDSSIYLCSTTKGVETQYFGPGTRLLVL.

This chain uses TRBV20-1 with TRBJ1-2; the D gene is possibly TRBD1 (5 bases). V was cut by 6 bases and J by 4 bases, with 9 bases left in between. The CDR3 spans 11 residues. Germline CDR1 and CDR2: DFQATT and SNEGSKA (reference sequence). Here the CDR3 DNA reads TGCAGTGCACGGGACTTCTATGGCTACACCTTC. Protein: CSARDFYGYTF.

The rearrangement links TRBV25-1 to TRBJ2-7; 7 bases are a match to TRBD2. The V gene's germline CDR1 is MGHDK and CDR2 SYGVNS. Trimming cost V 0 bases and J 5 bases; bases outside gene matches: 10. The CDR3 is 16 residues long. CDR3 nucleotides: TGTGCCAGCAGTGAATATGGGAGGGCGCGTAGTAACGAGCAGTACTTC. Translation gives CASSEYGRARSNEQYF.

The V and J genes are TRBV6-5 and TRBJ1-2; TRBD1 matches 9 bases. This CDR3 contains 15 residues. Unmatched junction bases numbered 10, after V lost 4 bases and J lost 7 bases. CDR1 MNHEY and CDR2 SVGAGI come from the germline V gene. In DNA, the CDR3 is TGTGCCAGCAGTTTAACAGGGGGCCAGGTCTCTGGCTACACCTTC. Protein product: CASSLTGGQVSGYTF.

The chain recombines TRBV4-2 with TRBJ2-3; 11 positions match TRBD2. CDR1 and CDR2 from the germline V gene are LGHNA and YNFKEQ. V dropped 2 bases and J dropped 6; count of bases not matched to a gene: 4. This CDR3 has 15 amino acids. Here the CDR3 DNA reads TGTGCCAGCAGCCAAAGTAGCGGGGGGGGCGATACGCAGTATTTT. Residues: CASSQSSGGGDTQYF.

J is TRBJ2-7 and V is TRBV12-2; TRBD1 is the table's D call and was not checked against the DNA. TRBV12-2 is tagged as a pseudogene. The CDR3 is made up of 14 amino acids. CDR3 DNA sequence: TGTGCAAGTCGCTTAGGGGACAGTCACTACGAGCAGTACTTC. This gives the protein CASRLGDSHYEQYF.